The 16 T cell receptor beta chains presented below share a single source sample, sequenced in a study of CD8+CD57+ T cells in acquired aplastic anemia (dated by TCRdb to the late 2010s). The instrument given in TCRdb is Illumina HiSeq 2000. Profiling of TCR beta VDJ combinations and CDR3 sequences used genomic DNA as the template. Clones were called with MiXCR by TCRdb after fastp trimmed the public reads at Q25, and only in-frame beta chains were retained. Every entry covers one CDR3 protein and lists the most common genes and DNA from its rows. A total of more than 150,000 distinct CDR3 sequences appear in this sample, about half of them only once. The ten largest clones capture about 2.9% of the sample. Flow cytometry had shown CD8+CD57+ cell expansion in the patients selected for sequencing. Sequenced: sorted CD4+, CD8+, or CD8+CD57+ T cells (not recorded which) from PBMCs. All receptors come from a human donor with aplastic anemia.

The chain has TRBV29-1 and TRBJ1-1; TRBD1 matches 8 bases. Germline V CDR1 and CDR2: SQVTM, ANQGSEA. The CDR3 spans 11 residues. Trimming at V came to 5 bases and at J to 8 bases, leaving 4 bases not matched to a gene. CDR3 amino acids: CSVPGQEEAFF. Written as DNA, the CDR3 is TGCAGCGTTCCGGGACAGGAAGAAGCTTTCTTT.

This clonotype appeared many times. This sequence joins TRBV5-1 and TRBJ2-2; D is unclear. V shed 1 base and J shed 4 bases, with 8 bases lying between them. The CDR3 length is 14 residues. CDR1 and CDR2 from the germline V gene are SGHRS and YFSETQ. CDR3 coding DNA: TGCGCCAGCAGCTTGCGAACCGGCACCGGGGAGCTGTTTTTT. This gives the protein CASSLRTGTGELFF.

This rearrangement joins TRBV4-3 to TRBJ2-1; 8 nucleotides line up with TRBD2. This CDR3 is 18 amino acids long. In germline, CDR1 is LGHNA, CDR2 YSLEER. The junction had 12 bases not matched to a gene; V was cut back by 1 base and J by 4 bases. CDR3 nucleotides: TGCGCCAGCAGCCAAGGTCCCACAATAGCGGGGCAATACAATGAGCAGTTCTTC. This sequence encodes CASSQGPTIAGQYNEQFF.

Of note for this clonotype: One base away lies a much larger clone, so this may be a sequencing read error. V and J are TRBV10-3 and TRBJ1-2, with D tentatively TRBD1 (6 bases). The germline V gene encodes CDR1 ENHRY and CDR2 SYGVKD. This CDR3 region has 14 residues. The CDR3 sequence is CASRTRARGYGYAF. CDR3 in DNA: TGTGCCAGCAGGACCCGGGCCAGGGGATATGGCTACGCCTTC.

This clonotype was seen only a few times. The chain carries TRBV13 and TRBJ2-3; 7 nucleotides match TRBD2. Per germline, CDR1 PRHDT and CDR2 FYEKMQ (reference sequence). V was clipped by 5 bases and J by 0 bases; unmatched bases: 5. The CDR3 consists of 15 residues. CDR3 coding DNA: TGTGCCAGCAGCCAGGGACTAAAAAGCACAGATACGCAGTATTTT. Protein product: CASSQGLKSTDTQYF. The full variable domain, in which reference TRBV13 and TRBJ2-3 provide the parts outside the CDR3, is AAGVIQSPRHLIKEKRETATLKCYPIPRHDTVYWYQQGPGQDPQFLISFYEKMQSDKGSIPDRFSAQQFSDYHSELNMSSLELGDSALYFCASSQGLKSTDTQYFGPGTRLTVL.

The J gene is TRBJ2-7, the V gene TRBV10-1; D gene ambiguous. The CDR3 runs to 9 residues. The germline V gene has CDR1 WNHNN and CDR2 SYGVQD (reference sequence). The DNA for the CDR3 is TGCCCCCGAACAGTTGAGCAGTACTTC. This codes for CPRTVEQYF.

This clonotype was seen more than once but under ten times. This sequence joins TRBV2 and TRBJ1-1; D is uncertain. Looked up from germline, CDR1 is SNHLY and CDR2 is FYNNEI. V lost 4 bases and J lost 5, with 14 bases in between. The CDR3 is 14 residues long. The CDR3 spells CASSGTAVGTEAFF. The CDR3 region has the DNA TGTGCCAGCAGTGGGACGGCGGTGGGGACTGAAGCTTTCTTT.

The chain recombines TRBV7-3 with TRBJ1-2, with a possible D match to TRBD1 (5 bases). CDR1 is SGHTA and CDR2 is FQGTGA in the germline V gene. Trimming took 5 bases from V and 0 from J, leaving 16 bases between them. The CDR3 sequence is 16 residues long. The CDR3 DNA follows: TGTGCCAGCAGCCGTCCCGAGGGCAGGGCTAACTATGGCTACACCTTC. This sequence encodes CASSRPEGRANYGYTF.

This clonotype was observed many times. The rearrangement links TRBV7-3 to TRBJ2-2; D perhaps matches TRBD2 (5 bases). The V and J ends lost 5 bases and 4 bases respectively, with 14 bases between them. The germline V gene encodes CDR1 SGHTA and CDR2 FQGTGA. This CDR3 has 15 amino acids. CDR3 loop: CASSPSGSATGELFF. The CDR3 DNA follows: TGTGCCAGCAGCCCGAGCGGATCGGCCACCGGGGAGCTGTTTTTT.

This clonotype occurred many times. The junction and the germline gene differ at one end; a read error may be behind it. The V and J genes are TRBV5-1 and TRBJ1-6; the match to TRBD1 covers 8 bases. The germline gives CDR1 SGHRS, CDR2 YFSETQ. CDR3 length equals 15 residues. CDR3 sequence (DNA): TGTGCCAGCAGCTTGCAGGGGGCGGGAAATTCACCCCTCCACTTT. It encodes CASSLQGAGNSPLHF.

The gene calls are TRBV6-4 and TRBJ2-5; D is perhaps TRBD2 (6 bases). V was cut by 5 bases and J by 1 base, with 14 bases left in between. The germline CDR1 and CDR2 sequences are MRHNA and SNTAGT. The CDR3 spans 15 residues. The CDR3 loop reads CASSYPFGGQETQYF. The CDR3 DNA is TGTGCCAGCAGTTACCCTTTCGGGGGCCAAGAGACCCAGTACTTC.

This clonotype was recorded at least ten times. The CDR3 DNA reads as TGCGCCAGCAGCCTAGACGGAATTCTAAGCGGGGAGCTGTTTTTT. It encodes CASSLDGILSGELFF. J is TRBJ2-2 and V is TRBV4-1; unclear D gene. The CDR3 sequence is 15 residues long. Germline V lookup: CDR1 MGHRA, CDR2 YSYEKL. Deletions cut 4 bases from V and 7 bases from J, with 16 bases between.

This clonotype has only one observation. A junction boundary mismatches the germline segment, possibly from a read error. The chain carries TRBV6-2 or TRBV6-3 and TRBJ2-1; 7 positions agree with TRBD2. The CDR3 runs to 15 residues. CDR1 and CDR2 (germline): MNHEY, SVGEGT. CDR3 protein: CASTYEGTNMGEQFF. CDR3 in DNA: TGTGCCAGCACTTACGAAGGGACTAACATGGGTGAGCAGTTCTTC.

This clonotype was found a few times. The rearrangement joins TRBV2 to TRBJ1-6; D is ambiguous. Trimming shortened V by 3 bases and J by 10 bases, and 10 bases separated the two germline ends. The length of the CDR3 is 13 residues. Germline V CDR1 and CDR2: SNHLY, FYNNEI. In DNA, the CDR3 is TGTGCCAGCAGTGACGGAACCGGATCACCCCTCCACTTT. This codes for CASSDGTGSPLHF.

A single count supports this clonotype. V is TRBV10-2 and J is TRBJ2-1; D is uncertain. The CDR3 totals 13 residues. The germline V gene has CDR1 WSHSY and CDR2 SAAADI. With 3 bases removed from V and 2 bases from J, the gap between germline ends came to 5 bases. This chain's CDR3 is CASSEFAYNEQFF. The CDR3 nucleotides read TGCGCCAGCAGTGAATTCGCCTACAATGAGCAGTTCTTC.

This clonotype was seen once. The rearrangement links TRBV10-3 to TRBJ1-2; D is perhaps TRBD1 (6 bases). The V gene lost 5 bases and the J gene lost 4 bases, with 14 bases spanning the gap. This CDR3 region has 14 residues. CDR1 and CDR2 (germline): ENHRY, SYGVKD. This CDR3 is CAISPKSTGYGYTF. CDR3 in DNA: TGTGCCATCAGTCCTAAGTCGACAGGCTATGGCTACACCTTC.